This TCR beta chain was retrieved from a study of shared clonotypes between healthy human individuals (dated by TCRdb to 2018 to 2020). Some background on the complete study: The cohort comprised a couple of women and three men aged 18 to 49 years. To increase sequencing depth and limit assay-specific biases, TCR repertoire library preparation and sequencing were carried out by different laboratories using diverse techniques. To estimate repertoire size and how much clonotype sharing occurs between individuals, the study deeply sequenced the blood TCR repertoires of 4 to 6 healthy adults. Between about 0.8 and 9 billion PBMCs per donor were obtained by leukapheresis. For each donor, CD4 naive and CD4 memory were each run on three plates, CD8 naive on two plates, and CD8 memory on one plate. Broad study findings and their caveats: Compared with non-shared clonotypes, the clonotypes found in all four sorted-subset donors had higher generation probabilities. Based on pairwise subsampling, the degree of clonotype sharing among donors was expected to be affected by sequencing depth. Rarefaction of sorted-subset datasets indicated incomplete sequencing despite the large sequencing depth. Because the study included a small number of donors, the genetic and exposure-history diversity represented was limited. Sampling was restricted to blood, and TCR repertoires in tissues likely differ from the TCR repertoires found in blood. When several donors were compared, the shared fraction of clonotypes was roughly 5% for naive CD4, about 4% for naive CD8, roughly 2.5% for memory CD4, and 0.35% to 0.5% for memory CD8. Larger estimated clonotype richness was generally found for naive subsets than for memory subsets.

Healthy HIV-negative adults with no recently reported acute infections or vaccinations were included as donors. All donors were Caucasian adults living in Nashville, Tennessee, USA. CD4+ T cells were enriched by magnetic negative selection; naive cells were then positively selected on CD45RA, and the negative fraction formed the memory subset. After blood collection by leukapheresis, PBMCs were isolated using Ficoll-Histopaque density gradient centrifugation and then cryopreserved in the vapor phase of liquid nitrogen. Analytical flow cytometry was used to check the purity and quantity of every magnetically sorted T cell population. Genomic DNA was isolated from every sorted fraction and measured by UV absorbance on a Nanodrop 2000c. Turning to this clone: It has no known antigen specificity. Base qualities were left out, and no much larger clone turns up one base away.

Using the deep immunoSEQ assay, TCR CDR3 regions were amplified from genomic DNA by multiplex PCR. Extracted genomic DNA from each cell subset was distributed evenly across all wells of several immunoSEQ 96-well plates, and each plate was treated as a replicate. For sorted subsets, around 0.2 ug of genomic DNA, equivalent to some 30,000 T cell genomes, went into each replicate PCR. Purified libraries were measured with a Qubit 3.0 fluorometer, size-checked on a Bioanalyzer 2100, and measured again with the KAPA Library Quantification kit. Each immunoSEQ 96-well plate was sequenced on its own single-read 150-cycle Illumina NextSeq 550 flow cell. As for the authors' bioinformatics: Because the immunoSEQ output included only junctional sequences and no quality scores, the filtering could not be the same as the filtering used for full-length reads. Sequences were annotated with PyIR, a Python wrapper for IgBLAST v1.9, using IMGT germline references to assign V/J genes and CDR3. Reads were filtered out if the reads had weak V/J assignments (E-value above 1e-6), no CDR3, stop codons, out-of-frame junctions, or ambiguous translated residues. V3J clonotypes were defined as sequences sharing the same inferred V gene, J gene, and CDR3 amino acid sequence. The percentage overlap between two repertoires was calculated by dividing the number of shared unique clonotypes by the size of the smaller repertoire. Richness of each repertoire was evaluated using RTK rarefaction, the Chao1 estimator, and Recon v2.1 estimates of unobserved clonotypes. Generation probabilities were computed with OLGA for all TCRbeta clonotypes obtained by the gDNA method from a few donors. Not all clones reach the TCRdb copy of this immuneACCESS table, which keeps in-frame sequences only. Checked studies attribute under half of the gap to unresolved V genes and leave the rest unexplained. The V and J calls and clone size are taken from that table; D and trimming were inferred from the DNA. Across this sample there are about 2.4 million clones, with roughly 93% seen only once. Of the sample, 0.35% to 0.45% is held by the ten largest clones.

There are 16 amino acids in the CDR3, from cysteine to phenylalanine inclusive. The CDR3 DNA has 48 bases and is translated from base 1. Looking up the germline V gene yields CDR1 SGHTA and CDR2 FQGNSA. V loses 2 bases at its end and J loses 0 bases; junction bases beyond the gene matches: 6. The rearranged chain carries TRBV7-2 and TRBJ2-7, and TRBD2 matches 8 of the central bases. The sequence came from a man aged 18 to 29 in good health. Some clones in this sample may be carry-over from other donors' samples. The specimen sequenced was naive CD4+ T cells from PBMCs. This specimen's cell subset or site label, per the study, means: CD45RA+ positively selected. For the CDR3, the sequence is CASSLRSGKPSYEQYF. The nucleotide sequence is TGTGCCAGCAGCTTACGTAGCGGGAAGCCCTCCTACGAGCAGTACTTC.